This T cell receptor beta chain came from a study of control samples from healthy donors and cancer patients. This CDR3 contains 15 residues. Germline values: CDR1 MNHEY, CDR2 SMNVEV (reference sequence). After removal of 4 bases from V and 0 bases from J, the junction contained 2 bases not matched to a gene. Sequenced by immunoSEQ multiplex PCR; TCRdb stores in-frame clones only, minus some. The sample includes some 150,000 clones, 96% of them seen just once. V usage is TRBV27 and J usage is TRBJ1-4, with 7 bases aligning to TRBD1. What was sequenced was blood. This TCR came from a woman under 40 in good health. The CDR3 here is CASSSGQPTNEKLFF. The CDR3 bases are TGTGCCAGCAGTTCGGGACAGCCAACTAATGAAAAACTGTTTTTT.